The 5 T cell receptor beta chains listed next were all sequenced from one sample in a study of blood T cell repertoires in COVID-19. Assay: immunoSEQ multiplex PCR; the TCRdb copy retains only in-frame clones and omits some. The table has about 94,000 clones, about 80% seen once. The sequenced sample was peripheral blood. Receptor source: a human donor in a cohort sampled during active COVID-19.

The rearrangement uses TRBV24-1 and TRBJ1-1; 7 positions agree with TRBD1. Trimming took 7 bases from V and 1 from J; bases not matched to a gene: 8. In germline, CDR1 is KGHDR, CDR2 SFDVKD. The CDR3 contains 15 residues. Here the CDR3 reads CATRGGGTENTEAFF. The CDR3 region has the DNA TGTGCCACCAGAGGAGGGGGGACAGAGAACACTGAAGCTTTCTTT.

The J gene is TRBJ1-2, the V gene TRBV28; D is uncertain. V gave up 2 bases and J gave up 1 base, with 8 bases separating them. The length of the CDR3 is 14 residues. The germline gives CDR1 MDHEN, CDR2 SYDVKM. The CDR3 spells CASSLSTSNYGYTF. The CDR3 nucleotides read TGTGCCAGCAGTTTAAGTACGAGTAACTATGGCTACACCTTC.

V is TRBV5-1 and J is TRBJ1-2; D is unclear. Germline V gene lookup returns CDR1 SGHRS and CDR2 YFSETQ. Trimming pared 2 bases from V and 3 bases from J, leaving 11 bases between. CDR3 length equals 14 residues. The CDR3 is CASSLAGRDYGYTF. CDR3 in DNA: TGCGCCAGCAGCTTAGCGGGGAGGGACTATGGCTACACCTTC.

This clone has only a few counts. This chain links TRBV29-1 with TRBJ2-2; D uncertain. This CDR3 comprises 12 residues. CDR1 SQVTM and CDR2 ANQGSEA come from the germline V gene. Trimming left V 2 bases short and J 7 bases short, with 8 bases between. In nucleotides, the CDR3 is TGCAGCGTTGAAAACCGACACGGGGAGCTGTTTTTT. It encodes CSVENRHGELFF.

The chain is built from TRBV6-1 and TRBJ1-5, with 7 bases identical to TRBD1. Looked up from germline, CDR1 is MNHNS and CDR2 is SASEGT. The CDR3 runs to 15 residues. V was pared by 0 bases and J by 4 bases, with 3 bases of the junction left unmatched. CDR3 protein: CASSEAGQRNQPQHF. The CDR3, as DNA: TGTGCCAGCAGTGAAGCGGGACAGAGAAATCAGCCCCAGCATTTT.